This T cell receptor (beta chain) was identified in a study of regulatory T cells in long-lasting Graves disease. For this clonotype: Its antigen is unidentified.

The V gene end was trimmed by 2 bases and the J gene end by 5 bases; junction bases not matched to a gene: 8. The CDR3 runs to 15 residues. Germline CDR1 PRHDT, CDR2 FYEKMQ (reference sequence). Study-level points and caveats: Lower TCR diversity was seen in persistent Graves' patients than in newly diagnosed ones.

The authors built TCR beta libraries using iRepertoire HTBI primers and Arm-PCR of CDR3 regions. Original methodology: Sequenced samples collectively carried 55 to 80 TRBV and 15 or so TRBJ segments. TCRdb redid the calling of the multiplex PCR reads with MiXCR, one entry per CDR3 protein. TCRdb's processing, not the authors', yielded these V and J calls. This table holds fewer than 500,000 distinct CDR3 sequences, 16% found once. The sample's time point: newly diagnosed GD, antithyroid drugs for less than 3 months. Preparation of the TCR library used RNA extracted from PBMCs. The same data also contributed to another study, on T cells in Graves' hyperthyroidism and ophthalmopathy. That study adds: Exclusions: uncontrolled infection, other autoimmune disease, pregnancy, lactation.

Source: peripheral blood mononuclear cells (PBMCs), taken at new diagnosis, from a patient treated with antithyroid drugs. This chain links TRBV13 with TRBJ1-2; 7 positions agree with TRBD1. The origin of this receptor is a man between 35 and 55 years old with Graves disease. CDR3 residues: CASSLWTGLGYGYTF. The CDR3 DNA follows: TGTGCCAGCAGCTTATGGACAGGCCTTGGGTATGGCTACACCTTC.